A single sample is the source of the 2 T cell receptor beta chains below, sequenced in a study of T cells in Graves' hyperthyroidism and ophthalmopathy. RNA transcripts served as the template for amplifying TCR beta CDR3 regions. HTBI primers were employed in a first-round RT-PCR of the TCR CDR3. TCRdb passed the multiplex PCR reads through MiXCR, listing each CDR3 protein once. Of a few hundred thousand distinct CDR3 sequences listed, around 16% are singletons. Sequenced sample: blood. The receptors originated from a woman in her twenties or thirties with Graves' hyperthyroidism.

This clonotype came up many times. The rearrangement links TRBV6-1 to TRBJ2-5; D perhaps matches TRBD1 (7 bases). CDR1 is MNHNS and CDR2 is SASEGT in the germline V gene. Trimming removed 3 bases from V and 5 bases from J, with 13 bases in between. The CDR3 length is 14 residues. The CDR3 DNA reads as TGTGCCAGCAGTGATGCAGGGGGGCTGGAGACCCAGTACTTC. Amino acid sequence: CASSDAGGLETQYF.

V is TRBV7-7 and J is TRBJ2-2, with a possible D match to TRBD2 (6 bases). Germline-derived CDR1 and CDR2 are SSHAT and FNYEAQ (reference sequence). Trimming shortened V by 5 bases and J by 5 bases, and 21 bases separated the two germline ends. This CDR3 has 17 amino acids. The CDR3 coding sequence is TGTGCCAGCAGCCCTTATTGGGGAGGTCTGGGGACCGGGGAGCTGTTTTTT. It encodes CASSPYWGGLGTGELFF.